Following are 12 T cell receptor beta chains from one sample sequenced in a study of T cells in Graves' hyperthyroidism and ophthalmopathy. What was amplified from RNA transcripts were TCR beta CDR3 regions. First-round RT-PCR of the TCR CDR3 relied on the HTBI primer set. TCRdb reprocessed the multiplex PCR reads with MiXCR, giving one entry per CDR3 protein. The table lists under 450,000 distinct CDR3 sequences, 15% to 17% of them singletons. Sequenced sample: blood. Receptors were obtained from a woman between 18 and 30 years old with Graves' hyperthyroidism.

This clonotype was observed at least ten times. V and J are TRBV6-5 and TRBJ1-1, with D possibly TRBD1 on 5 matching bases. Trimming pared 6 bases from V and 5 bases from J, leaving 19 bases between. From germline, CDR1 is MNHEY and CDR2 SVGAGI. This CDR3 comprises 15 residues. CDR3 bases: TGTGCCAGCAGACCGCCGGGACTCCGGGGGACTGAAGCTTTCTTT. Translated: CASRPPGLRGTEAFF.

This clonotype was counted only a few times. V is TRBV6-1 and J is TRBJ1-2; the D gene is possibly TRBD1 (5 bases). The germline V gene encodes CDR1 MNHNS and CDR2 SASEGT. The length of the CDR3 is 13 residues. Trimming shortened V by 11 bases and J by 6 bases, and 19 bases separated the two germline ends. CDR3 bases: TGTGCCGGGGCTGCCGGGAGGGCGGATGGCTACACCTTC. This sequence encodes CAGAAGRADGYTF.

The chain's CDR3 is CASSQRGWDEQYF. CDR3 in DNA: TGTGCCAGCAGCCAAAGGGGATGGGACGAGCAGTACTTC. V is TRBV14 and J is TRBJ2-7, with D possibly being TRBD1 (5 bases). The V end lost 2 bases, the J end lost 5 bases, and 10 bases lay between the germline ends. CDR3 length: 13 amino acids. Germline loops: CDR1 SGHDN, CDR2 FVKESK.

The chain has TRBV12-3 or TRBV12-4 and TRBJ1-5; D gene ambiguous. The CDR3 length is 16 residues. V gave up 6 bases and J gave up 0 bases, with 15 bases separating them. The CDR3 is CASSLPDRYSNQPQHF. The CDR3 DNA sequence: TGTGCCAGCAGCCTACCGGACCGATATAGCAATCAGCCCCAGCATTTT.

This clonotype has ten or more counts. The chain links TRBV10-2 to TRBJ2-3; TRBD2 matches at 10 bases. The CDR3 contains 16 residues. Trimming at V came to 4 bases and at J to 2 bases, leaving 6 bases not matched to a gene. Germline V gene sequence: CDR1 WSHSY, CDR2 SAAADI. CDR3 coding DNA: TGCGCCAGCAGTGCCTGGACTAGCGGAGCCACAGATACGCAGTATTTT. Its translation: CASSAWTSGATDTQYF.

This clonotype has more than one count but fewer than ten. The CDR3 sequence: CSARDPYRGGGDGYTF. DNA for the CDR3: TGCAGTGCTAGAGATCCCTACAGGGGGGGGGGTGATGGCTACACCTTC. V is TRBV20-1 and J is TRBJ1-2; 8 nucleotides line up with TRBD1. The CDR3 totals 16 residues. Trimming took 0 bases from V and 6 from J; bases not matched to a gene: 12. Looked up from germline, CDR1 is DFQATT and CDR2 is SNEGSKA (reference sequence).

The chain carries TRBV20-1 and TRBJ2-5; 9 bases are shared with TRBD2. Trimming removed 6 bases from V and 5 bases from J; junction bases left unmatched: 13. The CDR3 spans 15 residues. The germline V gene encodes CDR1 DFQATT and CDR2 SNEGSKA (reference sequence). The CDR3 spells CSARSLAGESETQYF. As DNA, the CDR3 is TGCAGTGCACGATCTTTAGCGGGAGAATCGGAGACCCAGTACTTC.

In this sample, this clonotype turned up many times. This chain joins TRBV2 and TRBJ2-1; a possible D gene is TRBD2 (5 bases). The CDR3 runs to 13 residues. The germline gives CDR1 SNHLY, CDR2 FYNNEI. Between the trimmed V and J ends, which lost 6 bases and 2 bases, there was a span of 8 bases. In nucleotides, the CDR3 is TGTGCCAGCAGGTCGGAGGCCTACAATGAGCAGTTCTTC. This gives the protein CASRSEAYNEQFF.

V usage is TRBV19 and J usage is TRBJ2-5; tentatively, D is TRBD2 (5 bases). The V end was cut by 2 bases, the J end by 3 bases, with 10 bases between. In germline, CDR1 is LNHDA, CDR2 SQIVND (reference sequence). The CDR3 is 14 residues long. CDR3 DNA sequence: TGTGCCAGTAGTATAAGGCACGGGGAAGAGACCCAGTACTTC. Amino acids: CASSIRHGEETQYF.

V usage is TRBV10-3 and J usage is TRBJ2-1; TRBD2 matches 8 bases. The junction had 9 bases not matched to a gene; V was cut back by 8 bases and J by 0 bases. This CDR3 spans 16 amino acids. Germline loops: CDR1 ENHRY, CDR2 SYGVKD. In DNA, the CDR3 is TGTGCCATCGGGGGGGTAGCGGGGAGCTCCTACAATGAGCAGTTCTTC. Its protein product is CAIGGVAGSSYNEQFF.

The sample holds many counts of this clonotype. V gene TRBV20-1 combines with J gene TRBJ2-3; possible D gene TRBD1, 5 bases. The CDR3 loop spans 14 amino acids. CDR1 and CDR2 from the germline V gene are DFQATT and SNEGSKA (reference sequence). V lost 1 base, J lost 0 bases, and 8 bases lay in between. CDR3 region: CSARVRASTDTQYF. The DNA of the CDR3 is TGCAGTGCTAGAGTCAGGGCCAGCACAGATACGCAGTATTTT.

This clonotype occurred many times. The V and J genes are TRBV11-2 and TRBJ1-2; no firm D call. Germline V lookup: CDR1 SGHAT, CDR2 FQNNGV. The CDR3 contains 13 residues. V dropped 2 bases and J dropped 8 bases, with 12 bases sitting between them. CDR3 in amino acids: CASSLLSAQGYTF. In DNA, the CDR3 is TGTGCCAGCAGCTTATTGTCGGCCCAAGGCTACACCTTC.